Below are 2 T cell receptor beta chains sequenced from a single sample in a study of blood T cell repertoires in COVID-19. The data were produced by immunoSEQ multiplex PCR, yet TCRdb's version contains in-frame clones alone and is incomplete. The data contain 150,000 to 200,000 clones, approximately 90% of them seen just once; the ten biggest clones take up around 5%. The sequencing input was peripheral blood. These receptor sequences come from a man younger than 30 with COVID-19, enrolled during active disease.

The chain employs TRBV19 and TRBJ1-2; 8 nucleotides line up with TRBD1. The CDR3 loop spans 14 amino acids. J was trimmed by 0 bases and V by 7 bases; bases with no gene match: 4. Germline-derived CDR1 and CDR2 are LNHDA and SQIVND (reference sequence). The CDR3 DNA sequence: TGTGCCAGTACCCGGGACAGGCCTAACTATGGCTACACCTTC. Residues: CASTRDRPNYGYTF.

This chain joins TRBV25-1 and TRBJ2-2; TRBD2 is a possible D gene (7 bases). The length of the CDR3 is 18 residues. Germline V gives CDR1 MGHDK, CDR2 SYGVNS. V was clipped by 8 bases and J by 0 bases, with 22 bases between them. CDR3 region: CASVRRGPPFSNTGELFF. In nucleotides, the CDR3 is TGTGCCAGCGTCCGGCGGGGGCCCCCTTTCTCGAACACCGGGGAGCTGTTTTTT.